Listed below are T cell receptor beta chains from one sample, sequenced in a study of liver allograft versus peripheral blood T cells. Via MiXCR, TCRdb re-called the reads, giving one row per CDR3 protein. This table holds more than 3,500 distinct CDR3 sequences, roughly a fifth found once. These receptors all stem from a human patient who had a liver transplant. T cells may partly derive from the graft donor. The CDR3 runs from the conserved cysteine through the conserved F or W. The D gene is left open where the match is weak. The size entry is marked missing in some rows and otherwise reads once, few, many or a size class.

v_call	d_call	clone_size	j_call	cdr3_nt	cdr3_aa
TRBV20-1	TRBD2	medium-sized	TRBJ2-7	TGCAGTGCTAGAGATCCCCGGGGGGGGTACGACGAGCAGTACTTC	CSARDPRGGYDEQYF
TRBV19	.	few	TRBJ2-3	TGTGCCAGTAGTTTGCCTCTTCTTAGCACAGATACGCAGTATTTT	CASSLPLLSTDTQYF
TRBV10-3	TRBD2	few	TRBJ2-5	TGTGCCATCAGCCCACGCCTGGGACTAGCGGGAGAAGAGACCCAGTACTTC	CAISPRLGLAGEETQYF
TRBV20-1	.	medium-sized	TRBJ1-5	TGCAGTGCTAGACCCGGAAATCAGCCCCAGCATTTT	CSARPGNQPQHF
TRBV20-1	.	many	TRBJ1-5	TGCAGTGCTGGATCTCTGGGGTTCAATCAGCCCCAGCATTTT	CSAGSLGFNQPQHF
TRBV28	.	medium-sized	TRBJ2-7	TGTGCCAGCACCTCCTCCTACGAGCAGTACTTC	CASTSSYEQYF
TRBV5-4	TRBD1	medium-sized	TRBJ1-4	TGTGCCAGCAGTAGAACAGGGGAAACAACTAATGAAAAACTGTTTTTT	CASSRTGETTNEKLFF
TRBV5-1	.	.	TRBJ1-3	TGCGCCAGCAGCTTAAACAGTGGAAACACCATATATTTT	CASSLNSGNTIYF
TRBV5-5	TRBD1	.	TRBJ1-5	TGTGCCAGCAGCTTATCAGGGGGAGAGGGTCAGCCCCAGCATTTT	CASSLSGGEGQPQHF
TRBV20-1	TRBD1	.	TRBJ2-7	TGCAGTGCTAGAGATCGAAGACAGGGGGCGGTGGAGCAGTACTTC	CSARDRRQGAVEQYF
TRBV7-9	.	medium-sized	TRBJ2-1	TGTGCCAGCAGCTTAGTCGGCCTCACCGGGCAGTTCTTC	CASSLVGLTGQFF
TRBV20-1	TRBD1	medium-sized	TRBJ1-5	TGCAGTGCCCGAGGACAGGCCCTTGTGAATCAGCCCCAGCATTTT	CSARGQALVNQPQHF
TRBV29-1	TRBD1	large	TRBJ1-2	TGCAGCGTTGATCTGGGACAGGGGTATGGCTACACCTTC	CSVDLGQGYGYTF
TRBV14	.	medium-sized	TRBJ2-7	TGTGCCAGCAGCAATTACAGAGGTTACGAGCAGTACTTC	CASSNYRGYEQYF
TRBV6-2/TRBV6-3	.	.	TRBJ1-6	TGTGCCAGCAGTTACTCGAGGATCCAGGCCCTTAATCGGAATTCACCCCTCCACTTT	CASSYSRIQALNRNSPLHF
TRBV5-4	TRBD1	medium-sized	TRBJ1-4	TGTGCCAGCAGCTTGAAGGACAGGCCTAATGAAAAACTGTTTTTT	CASSLKDRPNEKLFF
TRBV28	.	once	TRBJ1-3	TGTGCCAGCAGTTTTGCCCTGAGCTCTGGAAACACCATATATTTT	CASSFALSSGNTIYF